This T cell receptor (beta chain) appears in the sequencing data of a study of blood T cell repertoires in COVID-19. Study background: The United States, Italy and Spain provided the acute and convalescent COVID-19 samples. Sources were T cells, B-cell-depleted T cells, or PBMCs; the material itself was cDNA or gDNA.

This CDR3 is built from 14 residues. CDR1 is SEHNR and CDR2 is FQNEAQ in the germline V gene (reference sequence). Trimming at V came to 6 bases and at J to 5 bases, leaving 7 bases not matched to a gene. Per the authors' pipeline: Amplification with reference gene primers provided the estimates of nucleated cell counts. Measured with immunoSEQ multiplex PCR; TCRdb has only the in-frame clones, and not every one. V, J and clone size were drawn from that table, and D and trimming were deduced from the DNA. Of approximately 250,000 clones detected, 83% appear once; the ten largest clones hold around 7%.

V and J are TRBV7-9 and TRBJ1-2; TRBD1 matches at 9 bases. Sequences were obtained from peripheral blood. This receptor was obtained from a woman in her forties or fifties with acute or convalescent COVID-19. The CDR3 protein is CASSWTGVGYGYTF. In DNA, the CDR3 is TGTGCCAGCAGTTGGACAGGGGTTGGGTATGGCTACACCTTC. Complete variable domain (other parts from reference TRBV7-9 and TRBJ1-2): DTGVSQNPRHKITKRGQNVTFRCDPISEHNRLYWYRQTLGQGPEFLTYFQNEAQLEKSRLLSDRFSAERPKGSFSTLEIQRTEQGDSAMYLCASSWTGVGYGYTFGSGTRLTVV.